This T cell receptor beta chain was retrieved from a study of PD-L1 blockade in urothelial cancer. Study summary: In the patient group, about 90% of the roughly 29 were males with bladder-origin urothelial cancer. A median of approximately 150,000 T cells was found in the blood samples.

The diagnosis in patients was locally advanced or metastatic urothelial carcinoma. Each PCR had synthetic TCR analog templates added to it as a spike-in. Data came from immunoSEQ multiplex PCR; TCRdb stores just in-frame clones and leaves some out. The table lists 30,000 to 50,000 clones, around 89% of them singletons, with around 1.8% in the top ten. This CDR3 spans 12 amino acids. The ends were cut back, 3 bases at V and 5 bases at J, with 7 bases in the middle. Germline-derived CDR1 and CDR2 are SNHLY and FYNNEI. The V call is TRBV2, the J call TRBJ2-5; D is possibly TRBD2 (5 bases). This sequence originates from a man between 60 and 75 years old with urothelial cancer. Here the sequenced sample was PBMCs, taken around atezolizumab (anti-PD-L1) treatment. The CDR3 here is CASSDRRETQYF. The CDR3 DNA reads TGTGCCAGCAGTGATAGGAGGGAGACCCAGTACTTC.